This T cell receptor beta chain was captured in a study of cytotoxic CD8 clonotypes in ibrutinib-treated CLL. Overall study: Partial responders 24, complete 2; 12 progressed and approximately 15 stayed in remission by median around 6 years.

Genomic DNA for TCR beta libraries, 1.5 to 2 micrograms, came from cryopreserved PBMCs. Profiling relied on immunoSEQ multiplex PCR, and the TCRdb table lists in-frame clones only, not all of them. The table lists roughly 220,000 clones, 60% to 80% of them singletons. This TCR came from a human donor with chronic lymphocytic leukemia. Material: PBMCs, obtained after 12 months of ibrutinib treatment.

CDR3 DNA: TGTGCCAGCAGTTACTCGAGGGAAGCTTTCTTT. Translating it yields CASSYSREAFF. V and J are TRBV6-6 and TRBJ1-1; no reliable D call. Looked up from germline, CDR1 is MNHNY and CDR2 is SVGAGI (reference sequence). The CDR3 extends over 11 amino acids. The V gene lost 0 bases and the J gene lost 8 bases, with 4 bases spanning the gap.